Below are 15 T cell receptor beta chains sequenced from a single sample in a study of blood T cell repertoires in COVID-19. The assay was immunoSEQ multiplex PCR, and TCRdb's table has in-frame clones only and misses some. The sample contains around 250,000 clones, approximately 85% of which appear only once. Source material: peripheral blood. These receptors were obtained from a human donor in a cohort sampled during active COVID-19.

This clone occurred once. The chain recombines TRBV3-1 (or the pseudogene TRBV3-2) with TRBJ2-7; D possibly corresponds to TRBD2 (5 bases). CDR3 size: 16 residues. The V gene's germline CDR1 is LGHDT and CDR2 YNNKEL (reference sequence). V was pared by 3 bases and J by 1 base, with 16 bases between. CDR3 region: CASSHERRVGSYEQYF. The CDR3 DNA reads TGTGCCAGCAGCCACGAGCGGCGGGTTGGGTCCTACGAGCAGTACTTC.

The chain recombines TRBV18 with TRBJ1-4; D is perhaps TRBD1 (6 bases). This CDR3 contains 15 residues. V was pared by 1 base and J by 4 bases, with 10 bases between. Germline CDR1 and CDR2: KGHSH and LQKENI. The CDR3 DNA reads TGTGCCAGCTCACCACTGAGCAGGGGTAATGAAAAACTGTTTTTT. Residues: CASSPLSRGNEKLFF.

V is TRBV7-3 and J is TRBJ1-3; possibly TRBD1 for D (6 bases). The CDR3 length is 15 residues. V was cut by 1 base and J by 8 bases, with 15 bases left in between. Germline loops: CDR1 SGHTA, CDR2 FQGTGA. Written as DNA, the CDR3 is TGTGCCAGCAGCTTAAGAGGGACAAAAGGAGACACCATATATTTT. The encoded protein is CASSLRGTKGDTIYF.

The V call is TRBV5-1, the J call TRBJ1-1; 8 bases agree with TRBD1. CDR1 is SGHRS and CDR2 is YFSETQ in the germline V gene. The length of the CDR3 is 15 residues. V shed 1 base, J shed 10 bases, and the junction held 12 bases outside the gene matches. The CDR3 sequence: CASSLNGQGGKGAFF. CDR3 DNA sequence: TGCGCCAGCAGCTTGAACGGACAGGGAGGAAAGGGAGCTTTCTTT.

The chain recombines TRBV2 with TRBJ1-5; D might be TRBD1 (5 bases). The CDR3 is 16 amino acids. Trimming shortened V by 6 bases and J by 0 bases, and 15 bases separated the two germline ends. The germline V gene has CDR1 SNHLY and CDR2 FYNNEI. This CDR3 reads CASSREASYSNQPQHF. As DNA, the CDR3 is TGTGCCAGCAGCAGGGAGGCCTCATATAGCAATCAGCCCCAGCATTTT.

This chain connects TRBV5-8 to TRBJ2-7; maybe TRBD1 (6 bases). The CDR3 length is 15 residues. The germline V gene encodes CDR1 SGHTS and CDR2 YDEGEE. Deletions cut 4 bases from V and 6 bases from J, with 20 bases between. The chain's CDR3 is CASSPGHPLRGEQYF. CDR3 bases: TGTGCCAGCAGCCCGGGACATCCACTCAGGGGCGAGCAGTACTTC.

CDR3 amino acids: CASSRQVNTEAFF. The CDR3 DNA reads TGTGCCAGCAGTCGACAGGTGAACACTGAAGCTTTCTTT. The gene calls are TRBV6-5 and TRBJ1-1; maybe TRBD1 (6 bases). V shed 5 bases and J shed 0 bases, with 7 bases lying between them. CDR3 length: 13 residues. Germline V lookup: CDR1 MNHEY, CDR2 SVGAGI.

This chain uses TRBV5-1 with TRBJ1-6; the match to TRBD1 covers 7 bases. After removal of 4 bases from V and 4 bases from J, the junction contained 8 bases not matched to a gene. The germline V gene has CDR1 SGHRS and CDR2 YFSETQ. CDR3 length equals 16 residues. The CDR3 DNA follows: TGCGCCAGCAGCCTACAGGGGATTAGTTATAATTCACCCCTCCACTTT. Amino acids: CASSLQGISYNSPLHF. The full variable domain, completed using reference TRBV5-1 and TRBJ1-6, is KAGVTQTPRYLIKTRGQQVTLSCSPISGHRSVSWYQQTPGQGLQFLFEYFSETQRNKGNFPGRFSGRQFSNSRSEMNVSTLELGDSALYLCASSLQGISYNSPLHFGNGTRLTVT.

This clone has only a few counts. The CDR3 loop reads CASSPRTGDGKTQYF. CDR3 in DNA: TGTGCCAGCTCACCCCGGACAGGGGATGGGAAGACCCAGTACTTC. The rearrangement links TRBV18 to TRBJ2-5, with TRBD1 matching over 9 bases. With V trimmed by 3 bases and J by 6 bases, 8 bases remained unmatched. CDR1 KGHSH and CDR2 LQKENI come from the germline V gene. There are 15 residues in the CDR3.

This clone was observed a few times. This rearrangement joins TRBV30 to TRBJ1-2, with 9 nucleotides matching TRBD1. Germline values: CDR1 GTSNPN, CDR2 SVGIG (reference sequence). J gave up 8 bases and V 0 bases, and 10 bases lay outside the gene matches. This CDR3 has 15 amino acids. This CDR3 reads CAWSVGGTGLRGYTF. For the CDR3, the DNA is TGTGCCTGGAGTGTAGGCGGGACAGGGCTGCGAGGCTACACCTTC.

The J gene is TRBJ2-7, the V gene TRBV6-5; TRBD1 matches 7 bases. CDR3 length equals 15 residues. In germline, CDR1 is MNHEY, CDR2 SVGAGI. Trimming took 0 bases from V and 5 from J; bases not matched to a gene: 7. In DNA form, the CDR3 reads TGTGCCAGCAGTTACTCGTCACGAGGGGGCCACGAGCAGTACTTC. Translating it yields CASSYSSRGGHEQYF.

The chain links TRBV27 to TRBJ1-2, with D unresolved. Trimming took off 6 bases at V and 4 bases at J, with 27 bases between the two ends. Germline V gene sequence: CDR1 MNHEY, CDR2 SMNVEV (reference sequence). This CDR3 contains 18 residues. CDR3 region: CASSPTRLLGGSTYGYTF. The CDR3 DNA reads as TGTGCCAGCAGCCCCACCCGTTTACTTGGAGGGTCCACCTATGGCTACACCTTC.

The chain combines TRBV11-3 with TRBJ2-7; the match to TRBD2 covers 10 bases. CDR1 and CDR2 from the germline V gene are SGHNT and YENEEA. Unmatched junction bases numbered 8, after V lost 5 bases and J lost 4 bases. This CDR3 region has 15 residues. The DNA for the CDR3 is TGTGCCAGCAGCCTCTATAGCGGGAGGAGGTACGAGCAGTACTTC. It encodes CASSLYSGRRYEQYF.

The CDR3 reads CASSIRRGRTNEKLFF. The CDR3 DNA follows: TGTGCCAGTAGTATCCGCAGGGGGCGAACTAATGAAAAACTGTTTTTT. This chain uses TRBV19 with TRBJ1-4; 8 bases are shared with TRBD1. Per the germline V gene, CDR1 is LNHDA and CDR2 is SQIVND (reference sequence). After removal of 3 bases from V and 1 base from J, the junction contained 4 bases not matched to a gene. The CDR3 runs 16 residues.

This clone was recorded only once. The chain uses TRBV5-1 and TRBJ2-2; no clear D gene. CDR1 and CDR2 from the germline V gene are SGHRS and YFSETQ. Deletions cut 0 bases from V and 4 bases from J, with 7 bases between. This CDR3 has 14 amino acids. CDR3 sequence: CASSLGRFTGELFF. In DNA form, the CDR3 reads TGCGCCAGCAGCTTGGGCAGGTTCACCGGGGAGCTGTTTTTT.